Shown below are 5 T cell receptor beta chains from a single sample sequenced in a study of graft-versus-host responses after intestinal transplantation. Here immunoSEQ multiplex PCR was the method, and the copy in TCRdb shows in-frame clones only, minus some. Of over 100,000 clones in the sample, around 94% are singletons; the top ten hold 0.2% to 0.25%. These receptors have no known antigen. The sequences come from unstimulated CD4+ T cells sorted from spleen or lymph node cells, collected before transplant. These receptors all come from a human donor who was the organ donor for an intestinal transplant.

The chain recombines TRBV6-6 with TRBJ2-7; D remains ambiguous. The V end lost 8 bases, the J end lost 0 bases, and 8 bases lay between the germline ends. This CDR3 contains 12 residues. CDR1 and CDR2 (germline): MNHNY, SVGAGI (reference sequence). The CDR3 here is CASRRSSYEQYF. The CDR3 nucleotides read TGTGCCAGCCGAAGGTCCTCCTACGAGCAGTACTTC.

This rearrangement joins TRBV28 to TRBJ2-7; a possible D gene is TRBD2 (6 bases). Germline CDR1 is MDHEN and CDR2 is SYDVKM. The V end was cut by 6 bases, the J end by 3 bases, with 18 bases between. The CDR3 is made up of 15 amino acids. CDR3 amino acids: CASSLWGVLSYEQYF. CDR3 sequence (DNA): TGTGCCAGCAGCCTTTGGGGGGTCCTGAGCTACGAGCAGTACTTC.

This chain connects TRBV5-1 to TRBJ2-1; 10 positions match TRBD2. The CDR3 spans 15 residues. CDR1 is SGHRS and CDR2 is YFSETQ in the germline V gene. The V gene end was trimmed by 2 bases and the J gene end by 6 bases; junction bases not matched to a gene: 5. Here the CDR3 DNA reads TGCGCCAGCAGCTTAGCGGGAGGGCCCTTCAATGAGCAGTTCTTC. It is translated as CASSLAGGPFNEQFF. Combining the CDR3 with reference TRBV5-1 and TRBJ2-1 gives the whole variable domain KAGVTQTPRYLIKTRGQQVTLSCSPISGHRSVSWYQQTPGQGLQFLFEYFSETQRNKGNFPGRFSGRQFSNSRSEMNVSTLELGDSALYLCASSLAGGPFNEQFFGPGTRLTVL.

The CDR3 DNA reads as TGCGCCAGCAGCTTGGAGCGTGGGGACACAGATACGCAGTATTTT. Protein: CASSLERGDTDTQYF. The chain recombines TRBV5-1 with TRBJ2-3; D remains ambiguous. The CDR3 is 15 amino acids. V dropped 0 bases and J dropped 2 bases, with 10 bases sitting between them. The germline CDR1 and CDR2 sequences are SGHRS and YFSETQ.

The chain carries TRBV10-3 and TRBJ2-7; 7 nucleotides match TRBD2. The V segment lost 9 bases and the J segment 4 bases; nucleotides outside the gene matches: 3. This CDR3 is built from 11 residues. From germline, CDR1 is ENHRY and CDR2 SYGVKD. This CDR3 reads CAIGGGYEQYF. CDR3 sequence (DNA): TGTGCCATTGGGGGGGGTTACGAGCAGTACTTC.